A selection of T cell receptor beta chains follows, all from one sample in a study of Graves' ophthalmopathy and Graves' hyperthyroidism. TCRdb independently ran MiXCR on the multiplex PCR reads; one entry per CDR3 protein. The sample yields around 520,000 distinct CDR3 sequences, roughly 39% seen once. Sequenced sample: peripheral blood or thyroid tissue (not recorded which). Source of these receptors: an adult man with Graves' hyperthyroidism. Each CDR3 is given with its conserved first and last residue. D genes are given only for firm matches. Expanded clones are given a class, and other clones once, few, many or no size at all.

CDR3 | DNA | V | length | size | D | J
CSVVGGRAYNEQFF | TGCAGCGTTGTAGGAGGGAGGGCCTACAATGAGCAGTTCTTC | TRBV29-1 | 14 | . | TRBD2 | TRBJ2-1
CSVRGTFRTTGELFF | TGCAGCGTTAGGGGGACTTTCCGAACCACCGGGGAGCTGTTTTTT | TRBV29-1 | 15 | . | . | TRBJ2-2
CASSLYGGTRPQHF | TGTGCCAGCAGCTTGTATGGGGGTACTCGGCCCCAGCATTTT | TRBV5-6 | 14 | many | . | TRBJ1-5
CASSVGGVWQGTRAFF | TGTGCCAGCAGCGTTGGCGGGGTCTGGCAGGGTACTCGAGCTTTCTTT | TRBV9 | 16 | . | . | TRBJ1-1
CASSRDRENSPLHF | TGTGCCAGTAGTAGGGACAGGGAGAATTCACCCCTCCACTTT | TRBV19 | 14 | many | TRBD1 | TRBJ1-6
CASRRTGLAYEQYF | TGTGCCAGCAGGAGGACAGGCCTCGCCTACGAGCAGTACTTC | TRBV14 | 14 | . | TRBD1 | TRBJ2-7
CASSLTGGEGTEAFF | TGTGCCAGCAGTTTGACAGGGGGCGAGGGCACTGAAGCTTTCTTT | TRBV2 | 15 | . | TRBD1 | TRBJ1-1
CSAGGGRGGADTQYF | TGCAGCGCCGGGGGCGGGAGGGGAGGGGCAGATACGCAGTATTTT | TRBV29-1 | 15 | few | TRBD2 | TRBJ2-3
CAIRPRDDRGNTEAFF | TGTGCCATCAGACCGCGTGATGACAGGGGCAACACTGAAGCTTTCTTT | TRBV10-3 | 16 | once | TRBD1 | TRBJ1-1
CASSFTGGTGELFF | TGTGCCAGCAGCTTCACAGGGGGAACCGGGGAGCTGTTTTTT | TRBV7-2 | 14 | many | TRBD1 | TRBJ2-2
CASSQRPPGANVLTF | TGTGCCAGCAGTCAACGGCCGCCTGGGGCCAACGTCCTGACTTTC | TRBV28 | 15 | many | . | TRBJ2-6
CASSFRRGRTDTQYF | TGTGCCAGCAGCTTTCGTCGGGGGAGAACAGATACGCAGTATTTT | TRBV7-2 | 15 | . | . | TRBJ2-3
CATSRDLGQGNEKLFF | TGTGCCACCAGCAGAGATCTAGGACAGGGGAATGAAAAACTGTTTTTT | TRBV15 | 16 | many | TRBD1 | TRBJ1-4
CASSTSGWGSGNTIYF | TGTGCCAGCAGCACCAGCGGTTGGGGCTCTGGAAACACCATATATTTT | TRBV7-6 | 16 | many | . | TRBJ1-3
CASSFLAGATSNTGELFF | TGTGCCAGCAGCTTTTTAGCGGGGGCCACCTCGAACACCGGGGAGCTGTTTTTT | TRBV7-8 | 18 | few | TRBD2 | TRBJ2-2
CASSEYNPGPESSGNTIYF | TGTGCCAGCAGTGAATATAACCCGGGACCCGAAAGCTCTGGAAACACCATATATTTT | TRBV25-1 | 19 | many | . | TRBJ1-3
CASSPERGGEQYF | TGTGCCAGCAGTCCAGAGCGGGGAGGCGAGCAGTACTTC | TRBV7-6 | 13 | many | TRBD2 | TRBJ2-7
CASSLSRVNTEAFF | TGTGCCAGCAGCTTATCCAGGGTGAACACTGAAGCTTTCTTT | TRBV5-1 | 14 | many | . | TRBJ1-1
CATSSSGNQPQHF | TGTGCCACCAGTAGCAGCGGCAATCAGCCCCAGCATTTT | TRBV24-1 | 13 | many | . | TRBJ1-5
CASSSGPNTGELFF | TGTGCCAGCAGCTCCGGACCTAACACCGGGGAGCTGTTTTTT | TRBV7-3 | 14 | many | . | TRBJ2-2
CASSYHPRVSGSAHEQYF | TGTGCCAGCAGTTACCATCCCAGGGTGAGCGGGAGTGCCCACGAGCAGTACTTC | TRBV6-5 | 18 | many | TRBD2 | TRBJ2-7
CASSGAAQETQYF | TGTGCCAGCAGTGGGGCAGCGCAAGAGACCCAGTACTTC | TRBV2 | 13 | many | . | TRBJ2-5
CASSFRVAGGYTF | TGTGCCAGCAGTTTCAGGGTCGCAGGTGGCTACACCTTC | TRBV12-3/TRBV12-4 | 13 | many | . | TRBJ1-2
CSVGQGAGGGYTF | TGCAGCGTGGGCCAGGGGGCAGGCGGCGGCTACACCTTC | TRBV29-1 | 13 | . | TRBD1 | TRBJ1-2
CSVGSGRAFTGELFF | TGCAGCGTGGGAAGCGGGAGGGCATTCACCGGGGAGCTGTTTTTT | TRBV29-1 | 15 | many | TRBD2 | TRBJ2-2
CASSKGGDPNEKLFF | TGTGCCAGTAGTAAAGGGGGTGATCCTAATGAAAAACTGTTTTTT | TRBV19 | 15 | . | . | TRBJ1-4
CSAGALGDAYEQYF | TGCAGTGCTGGAGCGCTCGGGGATGCCTACGAGCAGTACTTC | TRBV20-1 | 14 | . | . | TRBJ2-7
CAIRDYEQYF | TGTGCCATCCGTGACTACGAGCAGTACTTC | TRBV10-3 | 10 | . | . | TRBJ2-7
CAISGQGLAGGAGTQYF | TGTGCCATCAGTGGCCAAGGACTAGCGGGAGGTGCAGGTACGCAGTATTTT | TRBV10-3 | 17 | . | TRBD2 | TRBJ2-3
CASSPRQGPREELFF | TGTGCCAGCAGCCCAAGACAGGGCCCCCGGGAAGAGCTGTTTTTT | TRBV7-8 | 15 | many | TRBD1 | TRBJ1-4
CAWSHTGASRTRYEQYF | TGTGCCTGGAGTCACACCGGGGCTAGCCGTACCCGCTACGAGCAGTACTTC | TRBV30 | 17 | few | . | TRBJ2-7
CASSLNAGVNTEAFF | TGTGCCAGCAGCTTGAATGCAGGGGTGAACACTGAAGCTTTCTTT | TRBV5-8 | 15 | many | . | TRBJ1-1
CASSLPLGYEQYF | TGTGCCAGCAGCTTACCCCTGGGCTACGAGCAGTACTTC | TRBV7-9 | 13 | . | . | TRBJ2-7
CASSLAVEFHEQFF | TGTGCCAGCAGCTTAGCAGTCGAATTCCATGAGCAGTTCTTC | TRBV7-6 | 14 | . | . | TRBJ2-1
CAWSVGDSYEQYF | TGTGCCTGGAGTGTAGGCGACAGCTACGAGCAGTACTTC | TRBV30 | 13 | few | . | TRBJ2-7
CASSIGRQGSGKLFF | TGTGCCAGTAGTATAGGCCGACAGGGTAGCGGAAAACTGTTTTTT | TRBV19 | 15 | many | TRBD1 | TRBJ1-4
CSVDGGRSSDTQYF | TGCAGCGTTGATGGCGGGAGGAGCTCAGATACGCAGTATTTT | TRBV29-1 | 14 | . | TRBD2 | TRBJ2-3
CASSTSASSVYYEQYF | TGCGCCAGCAGCACCTCTGCTAGTTCGGTTTACTACGAGCAGTACTTC | TRBV5-1 | 16 | many | . | TRBJ2-7
CSVGGGVGQPQHF | TGCAGCGTTGGGGGGGGGGTTGGTCAGCCCCAGCATTTT | TRBV29-1 | 13 | many | . | TRBJ1-5
CSASLGNQPQHF | TGCAGTGCTAGTCTGGGGAACCAGCCCCAGCATTTT | TRBV20-1 | 12 | many | . | TRBJ1-5
CASSSGQPNQPQHF | TGTGCCAGCAGTTCCGGACAGCCCAATCAGCCCCAGCATTTT | TRBV6-5 | 14 | many | . | TRBJ1-5
CASSSRAGQGSYEQYF | TGTGCCAGCAGCTCAAGGGCGGGACAAGGCTCCTACGAGCAGTACTTC | TRBV7-6 | 16 | many | . | TRBJ2-7
CASSQGGLRPVQETQYF | TGCGCCAGCAGCCAAGGGGGACTTCGCCCGGTCCAAGAGACCCAGTACTTC | TRBV4-1 | 17 | few | . | TRBJ2-5
CASSLLETGSYEQYF | TGTGCCAGCAGCTTGCTCGAGACGGGGTCCTACGAGCAGTACTTC | TRBV7-9 | 15 | few | . | TRBJ2-7
CASSTLRTSGMETQYF | TGTGCCAGTAGTACCTTACGGACTAGCGGGATGGAGACCCAGTACTTC | TRBV19 | 16 | . | TRBD2 | TRBJ2-5